The 24 T cell receptor beta chains in this list originate from one sample, sequenced in a study of CD8 T cells in Susac syndrome. With random hexamers, 0.5 to 1 ug RNA was reverse transcribed. TCRdb processed the immunoSEQ multiplex PCR reads anew with MiXCR; each CDR3 protein has one entry. Of around 70,000 distinct CDR3 sequences in the sample, 90% to 95% were seen once. Specimen: CD8+ T cells from PBMCs. The receptors come from a human donor with multiple sclerosis.

V gene TRBV20-1 combines with J gene TRBJ2-2; perhaps TRBD2 as D (5 bases). The CDR3 extends over 13 amino acids. V shed 4 bases and J shed 2 bases, with 8 bases lying between them. In germline, CDR1 is DFQATT, CDR2 SNEGSKA (reference sequence). The CDR3: CSAIGSNTGELFF. As DNA, the CDR3 is TGCAGTGCTATAGGGAGTAACACCGGGGAGCTGTTTTTT.

The chain links TRBV3-1 to TRBJ2-1; D possibly uses TRBD1 or TRBD2 (5 bases each). Trimming shortened V by 1 base and J by 3 bases, and 16 bases separated the two germline ends. Per germline, CDR1 LGHDT and CDR2 YNNKEL (reference sequence). The CDR3 is 17 residues long. The CDR3 reads CASSQVGPDRGYNEQFF. In DNA, the CDR3 is TGTGCCAGCAGCCAAGTGGGGCCGGACCGGGGCTACAATGAGCAGTTCTTC.

The chain combines TRBV11-1 with TRBJ2-3, with D maybe TRBD1 (5 bases). V gave up 0 bases and J gave up 1 base, with 11 bases separating them. This CDR3 comprises 16 residues. Germline lookup yields CDR1 SGHAT and CDR2 FQDESV (reference sequence). CDR3 loop: CASSLADPQGTDTQYF. As DNA, the CDR3 is TGTGCCAGCAGCTTAGCGGATCCACAGGGCACAGATACGCAGTATTTT.

This chain joins TRBV3-1 and TRBJ1-3, with D possibly TRBD1 on 5 matching bases. The CDR3 loop spans 16 amino acids. From germline, CDR1 is LGHDT and CDR2 YNNKEL (reference sequence). Trimming stripped 4 bases from V and 2 bases from J, with 15 bases between. The CDR3 spells CASSLSPQGPGNTIYF. The CDR3 nucleotides read TGTGCCAGCAGCCTGTCCCCGCAGGGTCCTGGAAACACCATATATTTT.

The chain combines TRBV4-1 with TRBJ2-1, with 10 nucleotides matching TRBD2. Germline assignment: CDR1 MGHRA and CDR2 YSYEKL. With V trimmed by 4 bases and J by 1 base, 7 bases remained unmatched. The CDR3 length is 17 residues. In nucleotides, the CDR3 is TGCGCCAGCAGCCGGCTAGCGGGAGAATCATCCTACAATGAGCAGTTCTTC. As protein: CASSRLAGESSYNEQFF.

The chain couples TRBV7-9 to TRBJ2-7; 7 nucleotides line up with TRBD1. CDR1 and CDR2 (germline): SEHNR, FQNEAQ (reference sequence). The CDR3 runs 14 residues. Losses at the gene ends were 4 bases for V and 5 bases for J; bases not matched to a gene: 8. The CDR3 spells CASSSPGQVDEQYF. The CDR3 DNA reads as TGTGCCAGCAGCTCACCCGGACAGGTGGACGAGCAGTACTTC.

The chain carries TRBV29-1 and TRBJ2-5; 8 nucleotides agree with TRBD2. The ends lost 3 bases at V and 2 bases at J; junction bases unmatched: 2. CDR1 and CDR2 from the germline V gene are SQVTM and ANQGSEA. This CDR3 is 13 amino acids long. CDR3 residues: CSVDGGGQETQYF. CDR3 DNA: TGCAGCGTTGACGGCGGGGGGCAAGAGACCCAGTACTTC.

V gene TRBV27 combines with J gene TRBJ2-2; D is undetermined. The V gene's germline CDR1 is MNHEY and CDR2 SMNVEV (reference sequence). Trimming stripped 4 bases from V and 6 bases from J, with 12 bases between. This CDR3 is built from 14 residues. The CDR3 DNA reads TGTGCCAGCAGTTCCGTGGAAGTCCCCGGGGAGCTGTTTTTT. Amino acid sequence: CASSSVEVPGELFF.

The J gene is TRBJ2-7, the V gene TRBV7-6; the D gene is possibly TRBD2 (5 bases). Germline assignment: CDR1 SGHVS and CDR2 FNYEAQ. Trimming took 4 bases from V and 6 from J, leaving 10 bases between them. The CDR3 covers 12 residues. This CDR3 is CASSSGNLEQYF. CDR3 in DNA: TGTGCCAGCAGCTCGGGGAATCTCGAGCAGTACTTC.

The CDR3 protein is CASRSGPSPYEQYF. In nucleotides, the CDR3 is TGTGCCAGCCGGTCCGGACCATCGCCCTACGAGCAGTACTTC. This chain connects TRBV6-5 to TRBJ2-7, with D uncertain. CDR3 length: 14 residues. From germline, CDR1 is MNHEY and CDR2 SVGAGI. V dropped 8 bases and J dropped 2 bases, with 16 bases sitting between them.

The chain carries TRBV9 and TRBJ2-7; D call uncertain. CDR1 SGDLS and CDR2 YYNGEE come from the germline V gene. This CDR3 spans 12 amino acids. V shed 5 bases and J shed 5 bases, with 11 bases lying between them. CDR3 DNA: TGTGCCAGCAGTACCCTAGGCGACGAGCAGTACTTC. Protein sequence: CASSTLGDEQYF.

This chain links TRBV29-1 with TRBJ2-5, with 12 bases that match TRBD2. Germline CDR1 is SQVTM and CDR2 is ANQGSEA. The trim removed 7 bases at V and 3 bases at J, leaving 3 bases unmatched. The CDR3 loop spans 13 amino acids. The CDR3 nucleotides read TGCAGCGCCCGACTAGCGGGGGAAGAGACCCAGTACTTC. This gives the protein CSARLAGEETQYF. Filled out from reference TRBV29-1 and TRBJ2-5, the complete variable domain reads SAVISQKPSRDICQRGTSLTIQCQVDSQVTMMFWYRQQPGQSLTLIATANQGSEATYESGFVIDKFPISRPNLTFSTLTVSNMSPEDSSIYLCSARLAGEETQYFGPGTRLLVL.

V usage is TRBV20-1 and J usage is TRBJ1-3; D uncertain. Trimming left V 5 bases short and J 0 bases short, with 11 bases between. The V gene's germline CDR1 is DFQATT and CDR2 SNEGSKA (reference sequence). The CDR3 length is 14 residues. CDR3 loop: CSAAPYDSGNTIYF. Written as DNA, the CDR3 is TGCAGTGCTGCACCGTATGACTCTGGAAACACCATATATTTT.

The chain couples TRBV9 to TRBJ2-3, with unresolved D. Germline V gene sequence: CDR1 SGDLS, CDR2 YYNGEE. Trimming stripped 0 bases from V and 4 bases from J, with 6 bases between. The CDR3 spans 13 residues. The CDR3 reads CASSVDGPDTQYF. The CDR3 bases are TGTGCCAGCAGCGTAGATGGACCAGATACGCAGTATTTT.

This sequence joins TRBV9 and TRBJ2-5, with D perhaps TRBD2 (5 bases). This CDR3 comprises 14 residues. V was clipped by 2 bases and J by 2 bases, with 10 bases between them. Germline V gene data show CDR1 as SGDLS and CDR2 as YYNGEE. DNA of the CDR3: TGTGCCAGCAGCGTTCATAGGGAGCAAGAGACCCAGTACTTC. This translates into CASSVHREQETQYF.

The V gene is TRBV11-2, the J gene TRBJ1-2; D not certain. V gave up 2 bases and J gave up 4 bases, with 20 bases separating them. The CDR3 consists of 17 residues. Germline V gene data show CDR1 as SGHAT and CDR2 as FQNNGV. CDR3 DNA: TGTGCCAGCAGCTTAATAAGCATTCCAGACGCGACCTATGGCTACACCTTC. Amino acid sequence: CASSLISIPDATYGYTF.

The chain carries TRBV3-1 and TRBJ2-3; TRBD2 matches 7 bases. There are 18 residues in the CDR3. After removal of 0 bases from V and 5 bases from J, the junction contained 14 bases not matched to a gene. The germline CDR1 and CDR2 sequences are LGHDT and YNNKEL (reference sequence). CDR3 residues: CASSQDQAGLISGDTQYF. CDR3 sequence (DNA): TGTGCCAGCAGCCAAGACCAAGCGGGACTAATTTCCGGAGATACGCAGTATTTT.

The CDR3 is CASSPLTGEGTSYGYTF. The DNA of the CDR3 is TGTGCCAGCAGCCCCTTGACAGGGGAAGGGACAAGCTATGGCTACACCTTC. This sequence joins TRBV5-6 and TRBJ1-2, with 8 bases that match TRBD1. The CDR3 is 17 residues long. Per germline, CDR1 SGHDT and CDR2 YYEEEE. After removal of 4 bases from V and 4 bases from J, the junction contained 15 bases not matched to a gene.

The chain links TRBV7-6 to TRBJ2-2, with unresolved D. CDR1 is SGHVS, CDR2 FNYEAQ, per germline. The germline V and J ends were trimmed by 1 base and 10 bases, with 10 bases remaining between them. The CDR3 is made up of 13 amino acids. CDR3 loop: CASSLDRGTELFF. CDR3 in DNA: TGTGCCAGCAGCTTAGATCGCGGTACGGAGCTGTTTTTT.

This chain links TRBV6-5 with TRBJ2-1, with 7 nucleotides matching TRBD2. This CDR3 contains 16 residues. Losses at the gene ends were 0 bases for V and 2 bases for J; bases not matched to a gene: 4. Looked up from germline, CDR1 is MNHEY and CDR2 is SVGAGI. The CDR3 coding sequence is TGTGCCAGCAGTTACTCGCCCCTAGCGGCCTACAATGAGCAGTTCTTC. Its translation is CASSYSPLAAYNEQFF.

This sequence joins TRBV12-3 or TRBV12-4 and TRBJ2-3; 11 bases agree with TRBD2. V dropped 6 bases and J dropped 0; count of bases not matched to a gene: 5. This CDR3 spans 16 amino acids. CDR3: CASSRGTSGSTDTQYF. CDR3 coding DNA: TGTGCCAGCAGCCGCGGGACTAGCGGAAGCACAGATACGCAGTATTTT.

V is TRBV9 and J is TRBJ2-7; 10 bases fit TRBD2. This CDR3 is built from 15 residues. J was trimmed by 4 bases and V by 4 bases; bases with no gene match: 8. Germline V gene sequence: CDR1 SGDLS, CDR2 YYNGEE. The CDR3 is CASSLAGGFQYEQYF. As DNA, the CDR3 is TGTGCCAGCAGCTTAGCGGGGGGATTCCAGTACGAGCAGTACTTC.

This clonotype has a single count. V gene TRBV7-9 combines with J gene TRBJ2-7; D ambiguous. The CDR3 is 13 residues long. CDR1 and CDR2 from the germline V gene are SEHNR and FQNEAQ (reference sequence). Trimming took 7 bases from V and 0 from J, leaving 10 bases between them. CDR3 DNA: TGTGCCAGCACCAACCCGAGCTCCTACGAGCAGTACTTC. Amino acids: CASTNPSSYEQYF.

The chain has TRBV13 and TRBJ2-1, with 7 bases lining up with TRBD1. Trimming took 5 bases from V and 7 from J; bases not matched to a gene: 2. The germline V gene has CDR1 PRHDT and CDR2 FYEKMQ (reference sequence). This CDR3 contains 12 residues. The CDR3 nucleotides read TGTGCCAGCAGCCAACAGGGGAATGAGCAGTTCTTC. Protein sequence: CASSQQGNEQFF.